This is a list of T cell receptor beta chains from one sample in a study of neurological immune-mediated disorders. TCRdb re-analysed the 5' RACE reads in MiXCR, keeping a single row per CDR3 protein. The sample gives over 45,000 distinct CDR3 sequences, about 25% of which show up once; 20% to 30% is in the top ten. The source material was PBMCs. These receptors came from a woman aged 70-85 years in good health. Both conserved end residues are part of each CDR3. Each record gives: J gene, D gene, CDR3 length, V gene, clone size, CDR3 protein. A D gene is named only where the DNA matches it firmly. Some rows mark clone size as missing; the rest say once, few, many or name a class of expanded clone.

j_call: TRBJ1-5
d_call: .
cdr3_length: 12
v_call: TRBV20-1
clone_size: many
cdr3_aa: CSASSATSPQHF

j_call: TRBJ1-6
d_call: .
cdr3_length: 15
v_call: TRBV19
clone_size: .
cdr3_aa: CASSPWERGNSPLHF

j_call: TRBJ1-2
d_call: TRBD1
cdr3_length: 16
v_call: TRBV5-1
clone_size: many
cdr3_aa: CASSSITTGAIYGYTF

j_call: TRBJ2-1
d_call: .
cdr3_length: 16
v_call: TRBV5-1
clone_size: many
cdr3_aa: CASSLEGGAVMREQFF

j_call: TRBJ2-7
d_call: .
cdr3_length: 15
v_call: TRBV3-1
clone_size: many
cdr3_aa: CASSQAPGLLYEQYF

j_call: TRBJ2-5
d_call: TRBD1
cdr3_length: 13
v_call: TRBV5-1
clone_size: many
cdr3_aa: CASSAGTGGTQYF

j_call: TRBJ2-3
d_call: .
cdr3_length: 16
v_call: TRBV27
clone_size: .
cdr3_aa: CASSLGTTRRTDTQYF

j_call: TRBJ2-1
d_call: .
cdr3_length: 15
v_call: TRBV7-2
clone_size: many
cdr3_aa: CASSLSSSIVNEQFF

j_call: TRBJ2-3
d_call: .
cdr3_length: 16
v_call: TRBV5-1
clone_size: many
cdr3_aa: CASSLDWVGSTDTQYF

j_call: TRBJ2-1
d_call: .
cdr3_length: 12
v_call: TRBV20-1
clone_size: many
cdr3_aa: CSASLGDNEQFF

j_call: TRBJ1-2
d_call: .
cdr3_length: 15
v_call: TRBV20-1
clone_size: few
cdr3_aa: CSARPPGGHHYGYTF

j_call: TRBJ1-2
d_call: .
cdr3_length: 16
v_call: TRBV15
clone_size: .
cdr3_aa: CATSIFELGQSYGYTF

j_call: TRBJ2-3
d_call: TRBD2
cdr3_length: 17
v_call: TRBV5-1
clone_size: many
cdr3_aa: CASSLGSSGRASYTQYF

j_call: TRBJ2-7
d_call: .
cdr3_length: 14
v_call: TRBV7-2
clone_size: many
cdr3_aa: CASSPGGRGYEQYF

j_call: TRBJ1-1
d_call: .
cdr3_length: 13
v_call: TRBV20-1
clone_size: many
cdr3_aa: CSASQHLNTEAFF

j_call: TRBJ2-7
d_call: TRBD2
cdr3_length: 13
v_call: TRBV12-3/TRBV12-4
clone_size: .
cdr3_aa: CASLPSGVYEQYF

j_call: TRBJ2-1
d_call: TRBD2
cdr3_length: 16
v_call: TRBV5-1
clone_size: many
cdr3_aa: CASSLYSGGSYNEQFF

j_call: TRBJ1-3
d_call: .
cdr3_length: 13
v_call: TRBV5-1
clone_size: .
cdr3_aa: CASRPEGYGTMYF

j_call: TRBJ2-3
d_call: .
cdr3_length: 13
v_call: TRBV9
clone_size: .
cdr3_aa: CASSTGAPDTQYF

j_call: TRBJ1-4
d_call: .
cdr3_length: 14
v_call: TRBV12-3/TRBV12-4
clone_size: many
cdr3_aa: CASSFGGAGEKLFF

j_call: TRBJ2-5
d_call: .
cdr3_length: 12
v_call: TRBV6-6
clone_size: once
cdr3_aa: CASQGTKETQYF

j_call: TRBJ1-2
d_call: TRBD1
cdr3_length: 15
v_call: TRBV9
clone_size: many
cdr3_aa: CASSVEGRGTYGYTF

j_call: TRBJ1-3
d_call: .
cdr3_length: 16
v_call: TRBV6-5
clone_size: .
cdr3_aa: CASSTLEGHSGNTIYF

j_call: TRBJ2-1
d_call: .
cdr3_length: 12
v_call: TRBV6-5
clone_size: many
cdr3_aa: CATQGSNNEQFF

j_call: TRBJ2-2
d_call: .
cdr3_length: 14
v_call: TRBV12-3/TRBV12-4
clone_size: .
cdr3_aa: CASSPGANTGELFF

j_call: TRBJ2-5
d_call: TRBD2
cdr3_length: 15
v_call: TRBV11-2
clone_size: many
cdr3_aa: CASSLRGLAGLTQYF

j_call: TRBJ2-6
d_call: .
cdr3_length: 15
v_call: TRBV27
clone_size: few
cdr3_aa: CASSKEGSGANVLTF

j_call: TRBJ2-2
d_call: .
cdr3_length: 14
v_call: TRBV12-3/TRBV12-4
clone_size: many
cdr3_aa: CASRELLNTGELFF

j_call: TRBJ2-2
d_call: .
cdr3_length: 13
v_call: TRBV29-1
clone_size: many
cdr3_aa: CSVATSGAGELFF

j_call: TRBJ2-7
d_call: .
cdr3_length: 14
v_call: TRBV7-2
clone_size: .
cdr3_aa: CASRPGGAPGGQYF

j_call: TRBJ2-1
d_call: .
cdr3_length: 12
v_call: TRBV14
clone_size: many
cdr3_aa: CASSLQYNEQFF

j_call: TRBJ1-2
d_call: TRBD1
cdr3_length: 15
v_call: TRBV27
clone_size: few
cdr3_aa: CASSPGQVPNYGYTF

j_call: TRBJ2-7
d_call: TRBD1
cdr3_length: 13
v_call: TRBV7-2
clone_size: many
cdr3_aa: CASSPDRAYEQYF

j_call: TRBJ2-1
d_call: TRBD1
cdr3_length: 16
v_call: TRBV5-1
clone_size: many
cdr3_aa: CASSFQGQGTSDEQFF

j_call: TRBJ2-5
d_call: TRBD2
cdr3_length: 16
v_call: TRBV5-1
clone_size: many
cdr3_aa: CASSFGLAAYQETQYF

j_call: TRBJ2-3
d_call: TRBD2
cdr3_length: 16
v_call: TRBV9
clone_size: many
cdr3_aa: CASSVGLAGVGDTQYF

j_call: TRBJ2-1
d_call: .
cdr3_length: 16
v_call: TRBV5-1
clone_size: many
cdr3_aa: CASSTEGLSSYNEQFF

j_call: TRBJ1-2
d_call: TRBD1
cdr3_length: 14
v_call: TRBV12-3/TRBV12-4
clone_size: many
cdr3_aa: CASSPGTENYGYTF

j_call: TRBJ2-5
d_call: TRBD2
cdr3_length: 14
v_call: TRBV7-2
clone_size: many
cdr3_aa: CASSREEGRRAQYF

j_call: TRBJ2-7
d_call: .
cdr3_length: 13
v_call: TRBV5-6
clone_size: .
cdr3_aa: CASSLGRGWAQYF

j_call: TRBJ2-5
d_call: .
cdr3_length: 15
v_call: TRBV5-5
clone_size: few
cdr3_aa: CASSNPQGPQETQYF

j_call: TRBJ1-1
d_call: .
cdr3_length: 11
v_call: TRBV27
clone_size: many
cdr3_aa: CASKMNTEAFF

j_call: TRBJ2-1
d_call: .
cdr3_length: 17
v_call: TRBV4-2
clone_size: .
cdr3_aa: CASSQARELRRGNEQFF

j_call: TRBJ2-2
d_call: TRBD2
cdr3_length: 17
v_call: TRBV5-4
clone_size: once
cdr3_aa: CASRASSGSPRGGELFF

j_call: TRBJ2-3
d_call: .
cdr3_length: 15
v_call: TRBV28
clone_size: .
cdr3_aa: CASSLLAGRTDTQYF

j_call: TRBJ1-2
d_call: TRBD1
cdr3_length: 15
v_call: TRBV20-1
clone_size: few
cdr3_aa: CSARQPTGPAAGYTF

j_call: TRBJ1-1
d_call: .
cdr3_length: 11
v_call: TRBV7-9
clone_size: many
cdr3_aa: CASSIAGEAFF